This paragraph covers one T cell receptor beta chain sequence. The antigen is undetermined. These data belong to a study of identical twins. Study results and limitations: When twins shared out-of-frame alpha sequences, those sequences had excess low generation probability.

Germline V gives CDR1 LGHNA, CDR2 YNFKEQ. This CDR3 contains 16 residues. J gave up 4 bases and V 4 bases, and 7 bases lay outside the gene matches. TCRdb called the 5' RACE reads again in MiXCR, with one record for every CDR3 protein. The profile shows under 250,000 distinct CDR3 sequences, approximately 8% of them singletons. The same sample was also used in a study of yellow fever vaccine responses in identical twins.

The chain recombines TRBV4-2 with TRBJ2-3; 11 nucleotides agree with TRBD2. The source material was CD8+ T cells sorted from blood. The sequence derives from a woman aged 18-35 years in good health. The CDR3 sequence: CASSRTSGSLADTQYF. CDR3 DNA sequence: TGTGCCAGCAGCCGTACTAGCGGGAGTCTTGCAGATACGCAGTATTTT.